This TCR beta chain was documented in a study of identical twins. TCRdb used MiXCR to reprocess the 5' RACE reads, holding one entry per CDR3 protein. Among under 1 million distinct CDR3 sequences, around 12% were seen once, and the ten largest hold around 1.5%. This clonotype was observed a handful of times. Trimming stripped 8 bases from V and 2 bases from J, with 8 bases between. The CDR3 is 12 residues long. Germline V lookup: CDR1 MNHNS, CDR2 SASEGT. These data also formed part of another study, on yellow fever vaccine responses in identical twins.

The receptor was derived from a woman under 30 in good health. Sequenced sample: PBMCs. This rearrangement joins TRBV6-1 to TRBJ2-3, with TRBD1 as a possible D gene (5 bases). Here the CDR3 reads CASRQFTDTQYF. The CDR3 DNA reads TGTGCCAGCCGACAGTTCACAGATACGCAGTATTTT.